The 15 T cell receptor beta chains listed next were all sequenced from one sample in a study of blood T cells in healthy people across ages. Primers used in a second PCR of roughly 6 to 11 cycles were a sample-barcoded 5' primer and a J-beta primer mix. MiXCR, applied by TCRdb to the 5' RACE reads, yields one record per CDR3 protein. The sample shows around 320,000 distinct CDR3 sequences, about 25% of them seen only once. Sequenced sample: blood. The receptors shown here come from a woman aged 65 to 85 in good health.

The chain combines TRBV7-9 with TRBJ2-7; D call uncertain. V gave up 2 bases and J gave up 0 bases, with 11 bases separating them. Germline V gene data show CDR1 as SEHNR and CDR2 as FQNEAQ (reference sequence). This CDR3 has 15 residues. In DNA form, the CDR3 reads TGTGCCAGCAGCTTATCGGACCCTGGCTCCTACGAGCAGTACTTC. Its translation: CASSLSDPGSYEQYF.

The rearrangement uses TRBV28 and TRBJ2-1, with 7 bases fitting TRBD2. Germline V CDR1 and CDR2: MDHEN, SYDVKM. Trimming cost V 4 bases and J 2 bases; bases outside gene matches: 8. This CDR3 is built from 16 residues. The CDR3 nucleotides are TGTGCCAGCAGTTCCCTCCTAGCGGAAACCTACAATGAGCAGTTCTTC. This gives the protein CASSSLLAETYNEQFF.

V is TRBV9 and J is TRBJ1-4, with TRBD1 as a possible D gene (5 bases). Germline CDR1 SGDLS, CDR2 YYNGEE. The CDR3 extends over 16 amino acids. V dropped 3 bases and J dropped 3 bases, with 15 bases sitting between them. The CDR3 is CASSASGAVPNEKLFF. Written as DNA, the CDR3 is TGTGCCAGCAGCGCCTCTGGGGCAGTGCCTAATGAAAAACTGTTTTTT.

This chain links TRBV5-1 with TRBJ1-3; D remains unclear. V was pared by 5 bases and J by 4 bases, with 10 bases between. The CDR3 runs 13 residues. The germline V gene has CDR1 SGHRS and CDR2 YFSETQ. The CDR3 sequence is CASSHTSGNTIYF. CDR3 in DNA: TGCGCCAGCAGTCATACTTCCGGAAACACCATATATTTT.

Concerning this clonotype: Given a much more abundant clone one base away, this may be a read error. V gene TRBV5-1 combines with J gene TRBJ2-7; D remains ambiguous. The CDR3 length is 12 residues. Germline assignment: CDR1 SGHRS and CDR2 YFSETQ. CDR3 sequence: CAGSLGDYEQYF. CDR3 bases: TGCGCCGGCAGCTTGGGCGACTACGAGCAGTACTTC.

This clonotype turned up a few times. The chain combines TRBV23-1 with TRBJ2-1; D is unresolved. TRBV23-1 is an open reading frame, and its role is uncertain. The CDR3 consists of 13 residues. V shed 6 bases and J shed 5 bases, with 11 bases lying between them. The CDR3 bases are TGCGCCAGCAGCCGGTTAAGGGACAATGAGCAGTTCTTC. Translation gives CASSRLRDNEQFF.

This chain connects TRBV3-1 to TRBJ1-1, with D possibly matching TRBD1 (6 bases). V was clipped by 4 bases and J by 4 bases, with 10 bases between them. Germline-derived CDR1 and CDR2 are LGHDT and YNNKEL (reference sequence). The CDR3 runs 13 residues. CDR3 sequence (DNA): TGTGCCAGCAGCCTTGACAGGCCCACTGAAGCTTTCTTT. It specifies CASSLDRPTEAFF.

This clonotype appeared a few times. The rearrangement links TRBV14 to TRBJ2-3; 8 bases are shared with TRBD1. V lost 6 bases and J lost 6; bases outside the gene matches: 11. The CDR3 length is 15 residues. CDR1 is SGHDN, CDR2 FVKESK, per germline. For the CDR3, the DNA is TGTGCCAGCAGTCCCGGGACAGGCGTACTGGATACGCAGTATTTT. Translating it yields CASSPGTGVLDTQYF.

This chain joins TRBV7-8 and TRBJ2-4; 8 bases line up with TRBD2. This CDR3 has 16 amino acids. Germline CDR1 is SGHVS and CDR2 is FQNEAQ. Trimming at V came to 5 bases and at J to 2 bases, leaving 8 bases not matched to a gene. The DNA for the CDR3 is TGTGCCAGCAGCCAAGAACTAGCGGTTACCAAAAACATTCAGTACTTC. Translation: CASSQELAVTKNIQYF.

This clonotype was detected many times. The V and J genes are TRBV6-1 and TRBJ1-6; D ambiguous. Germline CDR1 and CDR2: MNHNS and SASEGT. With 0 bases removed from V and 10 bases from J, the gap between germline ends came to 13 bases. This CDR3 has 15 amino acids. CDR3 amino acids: CASSEATGVRSPLHF. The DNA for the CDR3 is TGTGCCAGCAGTGAAGCAACCGGGGTGAGATCACCCCTCCACTTT.

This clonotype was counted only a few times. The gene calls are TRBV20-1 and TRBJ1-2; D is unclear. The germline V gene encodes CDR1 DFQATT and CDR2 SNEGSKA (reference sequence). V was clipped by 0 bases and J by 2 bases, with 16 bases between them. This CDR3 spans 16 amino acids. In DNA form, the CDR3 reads TGCAGTGCTAGAGATCGTCTGCAGGAGATGAACTATGGCTACACCTTC. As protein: CSARDRLQEMNYGYTF.

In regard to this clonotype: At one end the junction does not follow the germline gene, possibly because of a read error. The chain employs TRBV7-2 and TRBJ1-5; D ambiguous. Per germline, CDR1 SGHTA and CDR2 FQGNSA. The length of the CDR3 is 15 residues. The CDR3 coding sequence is TGTGCCAGCAGCTCTCGCTGGAATAGCAATCAGCCCCGGCATTTT. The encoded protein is CASSSRWNSNQPRHF.

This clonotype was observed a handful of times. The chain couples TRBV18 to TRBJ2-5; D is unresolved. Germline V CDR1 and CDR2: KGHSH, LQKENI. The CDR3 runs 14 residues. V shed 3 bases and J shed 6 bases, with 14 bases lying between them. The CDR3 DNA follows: TGTGCCAGCTCACCCGGCCCGGGCGCCAAGACCCAGTACTTC. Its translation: CASSPGPGAKTQYF.

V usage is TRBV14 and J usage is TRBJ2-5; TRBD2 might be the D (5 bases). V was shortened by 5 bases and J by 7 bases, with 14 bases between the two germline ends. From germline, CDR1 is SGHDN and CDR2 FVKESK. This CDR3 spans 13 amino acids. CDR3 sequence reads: CASSSDGVRTQYF. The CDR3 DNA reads TGTGCCAGCAGCTCTGACGGGGTACGGACCCAGTACTTC. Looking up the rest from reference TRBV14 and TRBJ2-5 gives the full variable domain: EAGVTQFPSHSVIEKGQTVTLRCDPISGHDNLYWYRRVMGKEIKFLLHFVKESKQDESGMPNNRFLAERTGGTYSTLKVQPAELEDSGVYFCASSSDGVRTQYFGPGTRLLVL.

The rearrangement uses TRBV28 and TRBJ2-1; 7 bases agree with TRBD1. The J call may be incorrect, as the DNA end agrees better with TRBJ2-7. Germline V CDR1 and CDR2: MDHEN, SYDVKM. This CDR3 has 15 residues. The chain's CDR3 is CASSSPLGQKYEQYF. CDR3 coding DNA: TGTGCCAGCAGTTCCCCCTTGGGACAGAAGTACGAGCAGTACTTC.